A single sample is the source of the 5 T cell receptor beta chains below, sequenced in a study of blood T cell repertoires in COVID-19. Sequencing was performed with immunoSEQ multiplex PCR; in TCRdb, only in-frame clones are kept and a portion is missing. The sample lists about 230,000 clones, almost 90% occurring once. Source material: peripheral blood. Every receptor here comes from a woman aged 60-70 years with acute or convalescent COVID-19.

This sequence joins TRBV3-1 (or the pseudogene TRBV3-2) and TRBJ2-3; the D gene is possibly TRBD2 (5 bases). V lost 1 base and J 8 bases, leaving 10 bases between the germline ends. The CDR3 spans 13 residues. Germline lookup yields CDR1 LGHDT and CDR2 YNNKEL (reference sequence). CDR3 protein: CASSQASGLTQYF. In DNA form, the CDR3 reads TGTGCCAGCAGCCAAGCCAGCGGCCTTACGCAGTATTTT.

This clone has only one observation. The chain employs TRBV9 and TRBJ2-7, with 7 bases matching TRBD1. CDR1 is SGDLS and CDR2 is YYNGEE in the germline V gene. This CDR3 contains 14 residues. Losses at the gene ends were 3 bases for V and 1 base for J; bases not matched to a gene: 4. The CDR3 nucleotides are TGTGCCAGCAGCGCCCGACAGGGTTCCTACGAGCAGTACTTC. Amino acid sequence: CASSARQGSYEQYF.

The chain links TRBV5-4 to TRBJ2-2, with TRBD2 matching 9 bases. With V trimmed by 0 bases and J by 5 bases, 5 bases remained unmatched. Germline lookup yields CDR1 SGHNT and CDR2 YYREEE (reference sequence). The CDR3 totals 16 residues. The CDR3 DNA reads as TGTGCCAGCAGCTTGGAAGCGGGAGGTGGAACCGGGGAGCTGTTTTTT. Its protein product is CASSLEAGGGTGELFF.

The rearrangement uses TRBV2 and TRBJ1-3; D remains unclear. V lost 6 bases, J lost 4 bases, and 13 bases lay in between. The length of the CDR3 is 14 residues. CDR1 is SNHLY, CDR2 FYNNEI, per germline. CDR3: CASSPQVAGNTIYF. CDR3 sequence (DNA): TGTGCCAGCAGCCCCCAGGTGGCCGGAAACACCATATATTTT.

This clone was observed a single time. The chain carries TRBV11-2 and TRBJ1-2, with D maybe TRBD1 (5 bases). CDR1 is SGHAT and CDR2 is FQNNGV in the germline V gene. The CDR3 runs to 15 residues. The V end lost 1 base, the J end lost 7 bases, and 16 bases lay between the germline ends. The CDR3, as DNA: TGTGCCAGCAGCTTAGTAAGGGGCCCCCGTTCTGGCTACACCTTC. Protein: CASSLVRGPRSGYTF.